Listed below are T cell receptor beta chains from one sample, sequenced in a study of siplizumab effects on memory and regulatory T cells. TCRdb's table, derived via immunoSEQ multiplex PCR, lists solely in-frame clones and lacks some. The data contain some 100,000 clones, approximately 93% of them singletons. The sequencing input was CD8+ T cells sorted from blood. The receptors stem from a human donor in good health. Both conserved end residues are part of each CDR3. The D gene is left open where the match is weak. Some rows mark clone size as missing; the rest say once, few, many or name a class of expanded clone.

CDR3 length: 14; D gene: .; clone size: .; J gene: TRBJ1-1; V gene: TRBV5-6; CDR3 DNA: TGTGCCAGCAGCTTGGGACTGAAGAACACTGAAGCTTTCTTT; CDR3 protein: CASSLGLKNTEAFF
CDR3 length: 15; D gene: TRBD2; clone size: .; J gene: TRBJ2-7; V gene: TRBV11-3; CDR3 DNA: TGTGCCAGCAGCTTTCTAGCGGGAGGGAACTACGAGCAGTACTTC; CDR3 protein: CASSFLAGGNYEQYF
CDR3 length: 13; D gene: .; clone size: .; J gene: TRBJ2-5; V gene: TRBV14; CDR3 DNA: TGTGCCAGCAGCCAAGCCCCCTTTCGGGACCAGTACTTC; CDR3 protein: CASSQAPFRDQYF
CDR3 length: 15; D gene: .; clone size: once; J gene: TRBJ1-3; V gene: TRBV6-1; CDR3 DNA: TGTGCCAGCAGTGATGACTTAAACTTCGGAAACACCATATATTTT; CDR3 protein: CASSDDLNFGNTIYF
CDR3 length: 15; D gene: .; clone size: .; J gene: TRBJ1-1; V gene: TRBV5-6; CDR3 DNA: TGTGCCAGCAGCCATGGGCAGGTCCTGAACACTGAAGCTTTCTTT; CDR3 protein: CASSHGQVLNTEAFF
CDR3 length: 15; D gene: .; clone size: .; J gene: TRBJ1-2; V gene: TRBV6-5; CDR3 DNA: TGCGCCAGCAGTTACACAATCGGGACTTCCCAGGGCTACACCTTC; CDR3 protein: CASSYTIGTSQGYTF
CDR3 length: 14; D gene: TRBD1; clone size: .; J gene: TRBJ1-1; V gene: TRBV27; CDR3 DNA: TGTGCCAGCAGTTTACTCGGGACAGGGAATGAAGCTTTCTTT; CDR3 protein: CASSLLGTGNEAFF
CDR3 length: 15; D gene: .; clone size: .; J gene: TRBJ1-1; V gene: TRBV5-6; CDR3 DNA: TGTGCCAGCAGCTTGGTCGGGGGTTTTAACACTGAAGCTTTCTTT; CDR3 protein: CASSLVGGFNTEAFF
CDR3 length: 13; D gene: .; clone size: .; J gene: TRBJ1-2; V gene: TRBV27; CDR3 DNA: TGTGCCAGCAGTTTGGGCCGGAACTATGGCTACACCTTC; CDR3 protein: CASSLGRNYGYTF
CDR3 length: 11; D gene: .; clone size: .; J gene: TRBJ2-7; V gene: TRBV6-1; CDR3 DNA: TGTGCCAGCAGTGAATACTACGAGCAGTACTTC; CDR3 protein: CASSEYYEQYF
CDR3 length: 10; D gene: .; clone size: .; J gene: TRBJ1-1; V gene: TRBV29-1; CDR3 DNA: TGCAGCGTTCAGGTAGGGGAAGCTTTCTTT; CDR3 protein: CSVQVGEAFF
CDR3 length: 16; D gene: .; clone size: once; J gene: TRBJ2-1; V gene: TRBV6-1; CDR3 DNA: TGTGCCAGCAGTGAAGCTGCAGAGAGCTCCTACAATGAGCAGTTCTTC; CDR3 protein: CASSEAAESSYNEQFF
CDR3 length: 18; D gene: .; clone size: .; J gene: TRBJ1-2; V gene: TRBV19; CDR3 DNA: TGTGCCAGTAGAGAGGGAGGATCGGGGGGCAAGGGTAACTATGGCTACACCTTC; CDR3 protein: CASREGGSGGKGNYGYTF
CDR3 length: 16; D gene: TRBD1; clone size: .; J gene: TRBJ2-3; V gene: TRBV7-9; CDR3 DNA: TGTGCCAGCAGTATCAGACCGGGACAGGGGGCAGATACGCAGTATTTT; CDR3 protein: CASSIRPGQGADTQYF
CDR3 length: 19; D gene: TRBD2; clone size: .; J gene: TRBJ2-3; V gene: TRBV4-2; CDR3 DNA: TGTGCCAGCAGCCAAGGCCCCCGGCTAGCGGGAGGGCCGGCAGATACGCAGTATTTT; CDR3 protein: CASSQGPRLAGGPADTQYF
CDR3 length: 16; D gene: .; clone size: .; J gene: TRBJ1-3; V gene: TRBV6-1; CDR3 DNA: TGTGCCAGCAGTGCCTATGAGGGGGACTCTGGAAACACCATATATTTT; CDR3 protein: CASSAYEGDSGNTIYF
CDR3 length: 14; D gene: TRBD1; clone size: .; J gene: TRBJ1-1; V gene: TRBV5-5; CDR3 DNA: TGTGCCAGCAGCTGGGGGACAGGAAGCACTGAAGCTTTCTTT; CDR3 protein: CASSWGTGSTEAFF
CDR3 length: 13; D gene: .; clone size: .; J gene: TRBJ2-1; V gene: TRBV5-1; CDR3 DNA: TGCGCCAGCAGCTCGGAACCTTACAATGAGCAGTTCTTC; CDR3 protein: CASSSEPYNEQFF
CDR3 length: 15; D gene: .; clone size: .; J gene: TRBJ2-1; V gene: TRBV5-6; CDR3 DNA: TGTGCCAGCAGCTTGGGGGGAAGTCTAGGCGGTAGGCAGTTCTTC; CDR3 protein: CASSLGGSLGGRQFF
CDR3 length: 14; D gene: TRBD2; clone size: .; J gene: TRBJ2-5; V gene: TRBV27; CDR3 DNA: TGTGCCAGCAGCCGTACTAGCGTGGGGGAGACCCAGTACTTC; CDR3 protein: CASSRTSVGETQYF
CDR3 length: 17; D gene: TRBD2; clone size: .; J gene: TRBJ2-7; V gene: TRBV4-3; CDR3 DNA: TGCGCCAGCAGCCAAGATCTTCTAGCGGCAGGCTCCTACGAGCAGTACTTC; CDR3 protein: CASSQDLLAAGSYEQYF
CDR3 length: 15; D gene: TRBD2; clone size: few; J gene: TRBJ2-2; V gene: TRBV6-4; CDR3 DNA: TGTGCCAGCAGTGACGGGACTAGCGGGAGCGGGGAGCTGTTTTTT; CDR3 protein: CASSDGTSGSGELFF
CDR3 length: 13; D gene: .; clone size: .; J gene: TRBJ1-1; V gene: TRBV6-5; CDR3 DNA: TGTGCCAGCAGTAGGGACCCAAACACTGAAGCTTTCTTT; CDR3 protein: CASSRDPNTEAFF
CDR3 length: 13; D gene: .; clone size: once; J gene: TRBJ1-1; V gene: TRBV19; CDR3 DNA: TGTGCCAGTACCAGGGCATTGAACACTGAAGCTTTCTTT; CDR3 protein: CASTRALNTEAFF
CDR3 length: 14; D gene: TRBD1; clone size: .; J gene: TRBJ2-5; V gene: TRBV14; CDR3 DNA: TGTGCCAGCAGCCTCGACAGGGGCCGAGAGACCCAGTACTTC; CDR3 protein: CASSLDRGRETQYF
CDR3 length: 14; D gene: .; clone size: .; J gene: TRBJ1-5; V gene: TRBV29-1; CDR3 DNA: TGCAGCGTTCAGGATGGGGTTCGCGGTCAGCCCCAGCATTTT; CDR3 protein: CSVQDGVRGQPQHF
CDR3 length: 15; D gene: TRBD1; clone size: .; J gene: TRBJ2-7; V gene: TRBV7-2; CDR3 DNA: TGTGCCAGCAGCCGTACGGGGACAGGGACCTACGAGCAGTACTTC; CDR3 protein: CASSRTGTGTYEQYF
CDR3 length: 12; D gene: .; clone size: .; J gene: TRBJ1-1; V gene: TRBV7-9; CDR3 DNA: TGTGCCAGCAGCCCCAGCGACACTGAAGCTTTCTTT; CDR3 protein: CASSPSDTEAFF